This is a list of T cell receptor beta chains from one sample in a study of blood T cells in healthy people across ages. Each CDR3 protein is one row after TCRdb ran MiXCR on the 5' RACE reads. The repertoire holds about 800,000 distinct CDR3 sequences, with roughly 60% as singletons. The sequencing input was blood. Every receptor here comes from a man under 40 in good health. The CDR3 runs from the conserved cysteine through the conserved F or W. The D gene is left open where the match is weak. The size entry is marked missing in some rows and otherwise reads once, few, many or a size class.

TRBV28	.	.	TRBJ2-5	CASSRVLALGETQYF	TGTGCCAGCAGTCGCGTCCTTGCTTTGGGGGAGACCCAGTACTTC
TRBV20-1	.	.	TRBJ2-7	CSAREDSYEQYF	TGCAGTGCTAGAGAGGACTCCTACGAGCAGTACTTC
TRBV29-1	.	.	TRBJ2-7	CSVRGDSYEQYF	TGCAGCGTTAGGGGTGACTCCTACGAGCAGTACTTC
TRBV13	.	.	TRBJ2-1	CASSNRTEFNEQFF	TGTGCTAGCAGCAACCGGACCGAATTCAATGAGCAGTTCTTC
TRBV30	.	few	TRBJ2-1	CAWAPGNEQFF	TGTGCCTGGGCACCCGGGAATGAGCAGTTCTTC
TRBV11-3	TRBD1	.	TRBJ2-1	CASSLTGAPDNEQFF	TGTGCCAGCAGCCTGACAGGGGCCCCGGATAATGAGCAGTTCTTC
TRBV27	TRBD1	.	TRBJ1-2	CAIGTGGSGYTF	TGTGCCATCGGAACAGGGGGCTCCGGCTACACCTTC
TRBV20-1	TRBD1	.	TRBJ2-7	CSARSSAPSTGGVWSVGQYF	TGCAGTGCTAGATCCTCAGCGCCTAGTACAGGGGGCGTATGGTCTGTGGGCCAGTACTTC
TRBV7-9	TRBD1	.	TRBJ2-5	CASSAPGTDLRETQYF	TGTGCCAGCAGCGCCCCTGGGACAGACCTTCGCGAGACCCAGTACTTC
TRBV7-2	TRBD2	.	TRBJ2-7	CASSWAGTTYEQYF	TGTGCCAGCAGCTGGGCCGGGACTACCTACGAGCAGTACTTC
TRBV3-1	.	.	TRBJ2-1	CASSQGESGNEQFF	TGTGCCAGCAGCCAAGGAGAATCGGGGAATGAGCAGTTCTTC
TRBV20-1	TRBD1	few	TRBJ2-7	CSARDGTGADEQYF	TGCAGTGCTAGAGATGGGACAGGTGCTGACGAGCAGTACTTC
TRBV6-2/TRBV6-3	.	.	TRBJ2-2	CASSYPTGELFF	TGTGCCAGCAGTTACCCCACCGGGGAGCTGTTTTTT
TRBV4-3	.	.	TRBJ1-2	CASSQVHGGLYGYTF	TGCGCCAGCAGCCAAGTCCATGGTGGGCTCTATGGCTACACCTTC
TRBV7-2	.	.	TRBJ2-5	CASSLGLRESQYF	TGTGCCAGCAGCTTGGGACTGAGAGAGTCCCAGTACTTC
TRBV12-3/TRBV12-4	.	once	TRBJ2-7	CASSVEGTYEQYF	TGTGCCAGCAGTGTCGAGGGAACTTACGAGCAGTACTTC
TRBV29-1	.	few	TRBJ2-3	CSVVTLTAADTQYF	TGCAGCGTCGTGACCCTTACGGCCGCAGATACGCAGTATTTT
TRBV3-1	.	.	TRBJ2-7	CASSQAGGCEQYF	TGTGCCAGCAGCCAAGCGGGTGGCTGCGAGCAGTACTTC
TRBV7-2	TRBD1	.	TRBJ1-2	CASKDRALHGYTF	TGTGCCAGCAAGGACAGGGCTTTGCATGGCTACACCTTC
TRBV5-1	.	.	TRBJ2-1	CASSSTAGWGVNNEQFF	TGCGCCAGCAGCTCCACCGCGGGGTGGGGGGTTAACAATGAGCAGTTCTTC
TRBV7-9	.	many	TRBJ2-5	CASRLQETQYF	TGTGCCAGCAGGCTACAAGAGACCCAGTACTTC
TRBV4-2	.	.	TRBJ2-7	CASSLLMTATSYEQYF	TGTGCCAGCAGCCTATTAATGACAGCTACCTCCTACGAGCAGTACTTC
TRBV6-1	.	few	TRBJ2-7	CASSEAGSPYEQYF	TGTGCCAGCAGTGAAGCAGGCAGTCCCTACGAGCAGTACTTC
TRBV4-1	.	.	TRBJ2-4	CASSQERTPSSYGQYF	TGCGCCAGCAGCCAAGAAAGGACACCGAGCTCCTACGGGCAGTACTTC
TRBV6-5	.	.	TRBJ1-6	CASSFLEGGDSPLHF	TGTGCCAGCAGTTTCCTTGAAGGGGGGGATTCACCCCTCCACTTT
TRBV6-6	TRBD1	once	TRBJ2-7	CASRHRDRGFNEQYF	TGTGCCAGCAGACACCGGGACAGAGGGTTCAACGAGCAGTACTTC
TRBV6-2/TRBV6-3	.	few	TRBJ2-7	CASSFPHSEQYF	TGTGCCAGCAGTTTCCCCCATAGCGAGCAGTACTTC
TRBV15	TRBD1	few	TRBJ2-7	CATSRVRGLLGYEQYF	TGTGCCACCAGCAGAGTCAGGGGGTTGCTCGGCTACGAGCAGTACTTC
TRBV10-2	.	.	TRBJ2-1	CASRDHTGNNEQFF	TGCGCCAGCAGGGACCACACAGGGAACAATGAGCAGTTCTTC
TRBV4-3	.	.	TRBJ1-1	CASSQDLRLGNTEAFF	TGCGCCAGCAGCCAAGATCTCAGGCTTGGGAACACTGAAGCTTTCTTT
TRBV7-2	TRBD1	.	TRBJ1-2	CASSTTGAKGYTF	TGTGCCAGCAGCACCACAGGGGCCAAGGGCTACACCTTC
TRBV28	.	.	TRBJ1-2	CASRLSQGSTGYTF	TGTGCCAGCAGGCTCTCCCAGGGGTCAACTGGCTACACCTTC
TRBV29-1	TRBD1	.	TRBJ1-1	CSVTGQGNTEAFF	TGCAGCGTTACTGGACAGGGGAACACTGAAGCTTTCTTT
TRBV12-5	TRBD2	.	TRBJ2-3	CASGFKAGGTDTQYF	TGTGCTAGTGGTTTTAAAGCGGGGGGGACAGATACGCAGTATTTT
TRBV12-3/TRBV12-4	TRBD2	.	TRBJ2-5	CASSFSASGGETQYF	TGTGCCAGCAGTTTTTCGGCTAGCGGGGGGGAGACCCAGTACTTC
TRBV6-1	.	.	TRBJ1-1	CAGQQSMNTEAFF	TGTGCCGGACAACAGAGCATGAACACTGAAGCTTTCTTT
TRBV4-2	.	.	TRBJ2-7	CASSLEQNEQYF	TGTGCCAGCAGCCTGGAGCAAAATGAGCAGTACTTC
TRBV7-3	.	few	TRBJ1-2	CASSKRQGNGYTF	TGTGCCAGCAGCAAGCGGCAGGGGAATGGCTACACCTTC
TRBV20-1	.	.	TRBJ1-4	CSARRGPATNEKLFF	TGCAGTGCTCGTAGAGGCCCCGCAACTAATGAAAAACTGTTTTTT
TRBV20-1	.	.	TRBJ1-5	CSAIMAWGRINQPQHF	TGCAGTGCTATTATGGCCTGGGGGAGGATTAATCAGCCCCAGCATTTT
TRBV29-1	.	.	TRBJ2-1	CSVERSGDSYNEQFF	TGCAGCGTTGAAAGGAGCGGAGACTCCTACAATGAGCAGTTCTTC
TRBV25-1	TRBD1	few	TRBJ2-7	CASSEIEWGQGYYEQYF	TGTGCCAGCAGTGAGATCGAATGGGGACAGGGATACTACGAGCAGTACTTC
TRBV4-3	TRBD1	.	TRBJ2-6	CASSRAGQGVSGANVLTF	TGCGCCAGCAGCCGAGCAGGACAGGGAGTCTCTGGGGCCAACGTCCTGACTTTC
TRBV20-1	.	.	TRBJ2-1	CSAQDPNYNEQFF	TGCAGTGCCCAGGACCCAAACTACAATGAGCAGTTCTTC
TRBV5-6	.	.	TRBJ2-1	CASSLAGGTGAYNEQFF	TGTGCCAGCAGCTTGGCAGGCGGGACGGGGGCCTACAATGAGCAGTTCTTC
TRBV5-1	TRBD2	.	TRBJ2-5	CASSPPTSGRDIETQYF	TGCGCCAGCAGCCCACCCACTAGCGGGAGGGATATAGAGACCCAGTACTTC
TRBV7-2	.	few	TRBJ2-1	CASSLVRQGRDSYNEQFF	TGTGCCAGCAGCTTAGTGCGGCAGGGGAGGGACTCCTACAATGAGCAGTTCTTC
TRBV2	TRBD1	.	TRBJ2-2	CASSKQGSPGELFF	TGTGCCAGCAGTAAACAGGGGAGCCCCGGGGAGCTGTTTTTT